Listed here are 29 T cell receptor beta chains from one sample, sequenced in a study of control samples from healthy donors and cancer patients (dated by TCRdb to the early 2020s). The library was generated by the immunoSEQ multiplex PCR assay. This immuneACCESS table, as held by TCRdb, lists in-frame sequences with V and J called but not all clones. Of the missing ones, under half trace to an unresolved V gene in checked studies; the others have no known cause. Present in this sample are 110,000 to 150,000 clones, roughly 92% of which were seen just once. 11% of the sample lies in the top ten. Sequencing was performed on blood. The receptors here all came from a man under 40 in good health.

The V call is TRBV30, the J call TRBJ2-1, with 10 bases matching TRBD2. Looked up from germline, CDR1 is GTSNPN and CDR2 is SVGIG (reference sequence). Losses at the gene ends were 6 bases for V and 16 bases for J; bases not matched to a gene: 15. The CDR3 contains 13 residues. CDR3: CACDREASGRRFF. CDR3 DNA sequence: TGTGCCTGCGACAGGGAGGCTAGCGGGAGACGATTCTTC.

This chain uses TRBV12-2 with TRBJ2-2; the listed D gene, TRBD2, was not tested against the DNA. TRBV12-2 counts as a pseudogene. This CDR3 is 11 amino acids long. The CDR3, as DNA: TGTGCAAGTCGCCCGAGCCGGGGAGCTGTTTTT. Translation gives CASRPSRGAVF.

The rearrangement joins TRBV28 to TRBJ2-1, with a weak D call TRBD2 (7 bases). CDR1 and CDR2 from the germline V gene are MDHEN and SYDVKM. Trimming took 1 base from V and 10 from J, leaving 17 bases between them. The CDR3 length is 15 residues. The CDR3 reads CASSLSTAGHGEQFF. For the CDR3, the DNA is TGTGCCAGCAGTTTATCGACAGCGGGACACGGGGAGCAGTTCTTC.

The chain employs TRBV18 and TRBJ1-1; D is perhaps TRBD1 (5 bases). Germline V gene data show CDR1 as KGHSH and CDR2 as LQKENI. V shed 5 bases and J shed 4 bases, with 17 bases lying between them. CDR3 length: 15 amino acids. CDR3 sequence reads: CASSSGSSGLTEAFF. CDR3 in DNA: TGTGCCAGCTCATCAGGGAGCTCAGGTCTCACTGAAGCTTTCTTT.

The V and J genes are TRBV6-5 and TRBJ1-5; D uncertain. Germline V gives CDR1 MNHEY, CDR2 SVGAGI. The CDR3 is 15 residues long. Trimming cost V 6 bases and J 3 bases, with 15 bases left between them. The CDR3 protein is CASSLSTRPNQPQHF. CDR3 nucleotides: TGTGCCAGCAGCCTCTCCACAAGGCCCAATCAGCCCCAGCATTTT.

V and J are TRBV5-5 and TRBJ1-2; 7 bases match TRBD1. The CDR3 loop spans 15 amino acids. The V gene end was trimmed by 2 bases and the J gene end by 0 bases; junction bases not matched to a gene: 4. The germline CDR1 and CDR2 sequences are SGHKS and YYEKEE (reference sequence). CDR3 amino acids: CASSFTGDSNYGYTF. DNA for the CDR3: TGTGCCAGCAGCTTTACAGGGGACTCTAACTATGGCTACACCTTC.

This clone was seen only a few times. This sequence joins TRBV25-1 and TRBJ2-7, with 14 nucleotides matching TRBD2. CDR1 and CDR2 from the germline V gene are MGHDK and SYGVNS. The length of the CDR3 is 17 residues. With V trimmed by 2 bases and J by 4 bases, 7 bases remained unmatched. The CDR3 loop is CASSELPTSGRAYEQYF. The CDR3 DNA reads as TGTGCCAGCAGTGAACTCCCGACTAGCGGGAGGGCATACGAGCAGTACTTC.

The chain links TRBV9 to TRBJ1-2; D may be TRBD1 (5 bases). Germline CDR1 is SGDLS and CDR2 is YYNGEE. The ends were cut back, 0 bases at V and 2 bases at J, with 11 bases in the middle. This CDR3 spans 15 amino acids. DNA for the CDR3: TGTGCCAGCAGCGTAGCCGGGGGACTGAACTATGGCTACACCTTC. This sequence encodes CASSVAGGLNYGYTF.

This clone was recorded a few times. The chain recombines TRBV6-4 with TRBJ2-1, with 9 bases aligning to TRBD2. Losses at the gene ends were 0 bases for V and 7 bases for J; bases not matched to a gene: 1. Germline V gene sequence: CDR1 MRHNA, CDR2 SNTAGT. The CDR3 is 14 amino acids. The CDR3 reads CASSDSSGSNEQFF. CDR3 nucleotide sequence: TGTGCCAGCAGTGACTCTAGCGGGAGTAATGAGCAGTTCTTC.

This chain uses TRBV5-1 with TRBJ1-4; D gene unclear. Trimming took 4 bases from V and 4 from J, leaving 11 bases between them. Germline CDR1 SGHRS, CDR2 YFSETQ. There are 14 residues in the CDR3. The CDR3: CASSPGRFNEKLFF. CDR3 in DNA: TGCGCCAGCAGCCCGGGCAGGTTTAATGAAAAACTGTTTTTT.

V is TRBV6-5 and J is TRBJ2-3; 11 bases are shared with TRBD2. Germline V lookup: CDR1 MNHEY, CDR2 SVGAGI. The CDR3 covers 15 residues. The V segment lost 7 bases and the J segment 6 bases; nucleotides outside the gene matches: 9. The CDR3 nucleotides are TGTGCCAGCACCGGTAGCGGGAGGGCCAGGGATACGCAGTATTTT. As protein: CASTGSGRARDTQYF.

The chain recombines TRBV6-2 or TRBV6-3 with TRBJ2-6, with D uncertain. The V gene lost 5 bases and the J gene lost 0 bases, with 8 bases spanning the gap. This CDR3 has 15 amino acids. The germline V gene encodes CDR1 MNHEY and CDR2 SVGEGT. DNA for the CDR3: TGTGCCAGCAGTCCCGTTCTCTCTGGGGCCAACGTCCTGACTTTC. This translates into CASSPVLSGANVLTF.

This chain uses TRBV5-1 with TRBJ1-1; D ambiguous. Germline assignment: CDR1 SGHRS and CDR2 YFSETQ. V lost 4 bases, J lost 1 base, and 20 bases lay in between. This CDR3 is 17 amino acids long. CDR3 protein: CASSITGSIFGNTEAFF. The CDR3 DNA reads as TGCGCCAGCAGCATAACCGGGTCCATTTTCGGGAACACTGAAGCTTTCTTT.

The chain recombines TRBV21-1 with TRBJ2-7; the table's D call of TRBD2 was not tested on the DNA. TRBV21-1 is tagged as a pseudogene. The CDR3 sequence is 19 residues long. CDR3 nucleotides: TGTGCCAGCAGCAAACAGGGGACTAGCGGGAGGTCCTGCTCCTACGAGCAGTACTTC. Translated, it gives CASSKQGTSGRSCSYEQYF.

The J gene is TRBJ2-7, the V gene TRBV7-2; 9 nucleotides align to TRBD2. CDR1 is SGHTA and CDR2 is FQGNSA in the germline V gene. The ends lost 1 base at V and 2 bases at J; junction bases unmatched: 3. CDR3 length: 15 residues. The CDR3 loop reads CASSLGASGTYEQYF. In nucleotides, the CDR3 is TGTGCCAGCAGCTTAGGTGCTAGCGGGACCTACGAGCAGTACTTC.

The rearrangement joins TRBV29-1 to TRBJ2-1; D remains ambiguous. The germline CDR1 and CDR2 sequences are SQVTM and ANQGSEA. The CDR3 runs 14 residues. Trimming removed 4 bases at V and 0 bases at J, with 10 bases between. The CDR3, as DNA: TGCAGCGTTGGTGGAAGGAGCTCCTACAATGAGCAGTTCTTC. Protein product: CSVGGRSSYNEQFF.

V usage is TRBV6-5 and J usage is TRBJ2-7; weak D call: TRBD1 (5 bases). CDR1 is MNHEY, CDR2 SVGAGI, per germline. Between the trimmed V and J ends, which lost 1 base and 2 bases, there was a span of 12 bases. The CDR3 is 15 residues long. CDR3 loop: CASSYFDSYTYEQYF. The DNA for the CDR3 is TGTGCCAGCAGTTACTTCGACAGCTATACCTACGAGCAGTACTTC.

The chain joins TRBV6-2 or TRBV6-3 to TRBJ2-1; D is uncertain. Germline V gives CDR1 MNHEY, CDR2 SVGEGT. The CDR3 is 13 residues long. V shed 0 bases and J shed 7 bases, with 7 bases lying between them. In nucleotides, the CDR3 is TGTGCCAGCAGTTACTCGGACCTGAATGAGCAGTTCTTC. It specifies CASSYSDLNEQFF.

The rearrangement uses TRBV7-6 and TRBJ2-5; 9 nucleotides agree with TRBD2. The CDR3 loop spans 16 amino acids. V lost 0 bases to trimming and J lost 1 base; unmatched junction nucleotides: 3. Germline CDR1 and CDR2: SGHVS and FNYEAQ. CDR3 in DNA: TGTGCCAGCAGCTTAGCCGGGCGGGAGGGCCAAGAGACCCAGTACTTC. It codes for CASSLAGREGQETQYF.

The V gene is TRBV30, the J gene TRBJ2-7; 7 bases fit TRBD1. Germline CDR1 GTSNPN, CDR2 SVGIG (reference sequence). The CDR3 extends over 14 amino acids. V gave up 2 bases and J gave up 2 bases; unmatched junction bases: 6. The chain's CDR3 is CAWSKVTGAYEQYF. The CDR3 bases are TGTGCCTGGAGTAAGGTAACAGGGGCCTACGAGCAGTACTTC.

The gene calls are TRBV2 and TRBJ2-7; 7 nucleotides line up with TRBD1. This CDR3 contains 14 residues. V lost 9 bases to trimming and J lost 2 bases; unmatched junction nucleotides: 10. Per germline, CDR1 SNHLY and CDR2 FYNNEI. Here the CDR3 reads CASAPDRVAYEQYF. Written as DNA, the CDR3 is TGTGCCAGTGCTCCCGACAGGGTGGCCTACGAGCAGTACTTC.

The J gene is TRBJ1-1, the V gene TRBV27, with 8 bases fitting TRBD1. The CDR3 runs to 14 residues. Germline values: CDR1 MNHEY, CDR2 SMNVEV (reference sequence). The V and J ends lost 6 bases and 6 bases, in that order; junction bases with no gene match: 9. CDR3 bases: TGTGCCAGCAGCGACGGACAGGGCAAAGCTGAAGCTTTCTTT. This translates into CASSDGQGKAEAFF.

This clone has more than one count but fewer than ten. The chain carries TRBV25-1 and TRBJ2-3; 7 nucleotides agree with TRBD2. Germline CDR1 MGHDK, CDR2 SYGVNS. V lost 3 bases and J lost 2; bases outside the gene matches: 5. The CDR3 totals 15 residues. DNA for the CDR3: TGTGCCAGCAGTGATTGGGGGAGGGCCACAGATACGCAGTATTTT. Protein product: CASSDWGRATDTQYF.

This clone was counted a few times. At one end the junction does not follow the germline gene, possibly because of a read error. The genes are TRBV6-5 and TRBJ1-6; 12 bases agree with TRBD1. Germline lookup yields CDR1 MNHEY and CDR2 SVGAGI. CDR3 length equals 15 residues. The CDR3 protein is CASTYGTGGISPLHF. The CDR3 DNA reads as TGTGCCAGCACTTACGGGACAGGGGGCATATCACCCCTCCACTTT.

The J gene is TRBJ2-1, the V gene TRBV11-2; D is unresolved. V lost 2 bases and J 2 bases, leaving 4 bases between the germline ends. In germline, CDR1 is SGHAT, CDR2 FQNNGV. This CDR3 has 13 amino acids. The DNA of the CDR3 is TGTGCCAGCAGCTTAAGTCCCTACAATGAGCAGTTCTTC. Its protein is CASSLSPYNEQFF.

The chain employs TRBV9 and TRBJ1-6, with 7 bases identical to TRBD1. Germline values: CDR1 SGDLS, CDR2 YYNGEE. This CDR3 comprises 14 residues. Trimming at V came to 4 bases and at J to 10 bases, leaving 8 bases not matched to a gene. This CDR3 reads CASSIKTGDSPLHF. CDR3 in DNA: TGTGCCAGCAGCATCAAAACAGGGGACTCACCCCTCCACTTT. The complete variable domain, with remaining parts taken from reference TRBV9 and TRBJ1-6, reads DSGVTQTPKHLITATGQRVTLRCSPRSGDLSVYWYQQSLDQGLQFLIQYYNGEERAKGNILERFSAQQFPDLHSELNLSSLELGDSALYFCASSIKTGDSPLHFGNGTRLTVT.

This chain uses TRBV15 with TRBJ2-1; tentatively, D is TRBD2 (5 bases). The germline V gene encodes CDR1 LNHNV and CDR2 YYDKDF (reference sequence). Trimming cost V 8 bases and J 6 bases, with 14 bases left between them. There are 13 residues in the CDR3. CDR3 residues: CATLSDFSNEQFF. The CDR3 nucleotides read TGTGCCACCTTATCGGACTTTTCCAATGAGCAGTTCTTC.

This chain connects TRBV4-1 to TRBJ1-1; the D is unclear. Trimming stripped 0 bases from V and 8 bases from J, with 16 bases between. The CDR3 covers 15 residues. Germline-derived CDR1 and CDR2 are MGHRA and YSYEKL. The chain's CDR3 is CASSQERPAGEEAFF. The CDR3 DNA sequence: TGCGCCAGCAGCCAAGAAAGGCCGGCAGGAGAAGAAGCTTTCTTT.

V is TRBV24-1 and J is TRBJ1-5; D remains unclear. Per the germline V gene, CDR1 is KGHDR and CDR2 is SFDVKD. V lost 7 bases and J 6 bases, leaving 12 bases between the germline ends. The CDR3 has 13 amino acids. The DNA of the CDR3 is TGTGCCACCAGCCGGGGTTCTGCTCAGCCCCAGCATTTT. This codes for CATSRGSAQPQHF.